The 26 T cell receptor beta chains presented below share a single source sample, sequenced in a study of Graves' ophthalmopathy and Graves' hyperthyroidism. Amplification of TCR beta CDR3 regions used RNA transcripts. A first-round RT-PCR used HTBI primers, followed by a second-round multiplex PCR. Each CDR3 protein gets one entry after TCRdb re-called the multiplex PCR reads with MiXCR. Here the sample spans about 220,000 distinct CDR3 sequences, about a fifth being singletons. Sequences were obtained from peripheral blood. The receptor set was obtained from a woman aged 45-65 years with Graves' ophthalmopathy.

This clonotype was counted ten times or more. This rearrangement joins TRBV20-1 to TRBJ1-6; 11 positions agree with TRBD1. V was clipped by 4 bases and J by 10 bases; unmatched bases: 12. There are 16 residues in the CDR3. Germline-derived CDR1 and CDR2 are DFQATT and SNEGSKA (reference sequence). DNA for the CDR3: TGCAGTGCTAAATCCGGGACAGGGGGTGCCTTCTCACCCCTCCACTTT. It specifies CSAKSGTGGAFSPLHF.

This clonotype was seen ten or more times. The V and J genes are TRBV7-3 and TRBJ2-5, with D unresolved. Germline CDR1 and CDR2: SGHTA and FQGTGA. V was shortened by 3 bases and J by 3 bases, with 14 bases between the two germline ends. The CDR3 extends over 15 amino acids. The CDR3 here is CASSLLGSTKETQYF. The CDR3 DNA follows: TGTGCCAGCAGCTTGTTGGGTAGCACCAAAGAGACCCAGTACTTC.

This chain links TRBV20-1 with TRBJ2-7, with D perhaps TRBD2 (6 bases). The CDR3 has 13 amino acids. V lost 5 bases to trimming and J lost 6 bases, with 17 bases between them. CDR1 is DFQATT, CDR2 SNEGSKA, per germline (reference sequence). The CDR3 loop reads CSASGTAKGEQYF. The DNA for the CDR3 is TGCAGTGCTTCCGGGACTGCAAAGGGCGAGCAGTACTTC.

This clonotype has a count of ten or more. The V and J genes are TRBV7-2 and TRBJ2-7; 8 bases line up with TRBD2. The CDR3 totals 13 residues. CDR1 SGHTA and CDR2 FQGNSA come from the germline V gene. J gave up 5 bases and V 6 bases, and 6 bases lay outside the gene matches. CDR3 DNA: TGTGCCAGCAGAAGATCTAGCGGGCACGAGCAGTACTTC. Protein product: CASRRSSGHEQYF.

V and J are TRBV28 and TRBJ1-3, with 10 bases identical to TRBD1. CDR3 length: 16 amino acids. Germline CDR1 and CDR2: MDHEN and SYDVKM. V was pared by 4 bases and J by 9 bases, with 12 bases of the junction left unmatched. CDR3 nucleotide sequence: TGTGCCAGCAGTTCGACAGGGGGCCCCTCTGGAGGCACCATATATTTT. This encodes CASSSTGGPSGGTIYF.

There are a few counts of this clonotype. The chain joins TRBV5-1 to TRBJ2-2, with D perhaps TRBD1 (5 bases). CDR1 and CDR2 from the germline V gene are SGHRS and YFSETQ. The CDR3 sequence is 15 residues long. Trimming took off 4 bases at V and 4 bases at J, with 14 bases between the two ends. The CDR3 coding sequence is TGCGCCAGCAGCCCCGACGGACACCCCACCGGGGAGCTGTTTTTT. This translates into CASSPDGHPTGELFF.

This clonotype was seen ten or more times. The chain is built from TRBV5-5 and TRBJ2-7, with 8 bases that match TRBD1. This CDR3 has 14 residues. Germline CDR1 reads SGHKS; CDR2 reads YYEKEE (reference sequence). V was clipped by 4 bases and J by 6 bases; unmatched bases: 9. In DNA form, the CDR3 reads TGTGCCAGCAGCCCCGGGACAGGAGTCCGCGAGCAGTACTTC. The encoded protein is CASSPGTGVREQYF.

The CDR3 region is CAPVRGCNQPQHF. The CDR3 coding sequence is TGTGCCCCAGTCCGAGGGTGTAATCAGCCCCAGCATTTT. The chain employs TRBV27 and TRBJ1-5, with D unclear. The CDR3 contains 13 residues. Germline V lookup: CDR1 MNHEY, CDR2 SMNVEV (reference sequence). V dropped 11 bases and J dropped 4 bases, with 15 bases sitting between them.

This clonotype was picked up a small number of times. The rearrangement joins TRBV10-3 to TRBJ2-6; D call uncertain. Germline V gene data show CDR1 as ENHRY and CDR2 as SYGVKD. CDR3 length equals 13 residues. The V and J ends lost 7 bases and 4 bases respectively, with 8 bases between them. CDR3 sequence: CAINHGGANVLTF. The CDR3 coding sequence is TGTGCCATCAATCATGGAGGGGCCAACGTCCTGACTTTC.

This chain joins TRBV6-1 and TRBJ2-7; D is uncertain. The CDR3 runs to 11 residues. V lost 3 bases and J 7 bases, leaving 7 bases between the germline ends. The germline V gene has CDR1 MNHNS and CDR2 SASEGT. As DNA, the CDR3 is TGTGCCAGCAGTGACGTGCGAGAGCAGTACTTC. Translation: CASSDVREQYF.

This clonotype has just a few counts. CDR3 coding DNA: TGCAGTGCTAGAGATGGGGGGATCGAGACCCAGTACTTC. Its protein product is CSARDGGIETQYF. The chain links TRBV20-1 to TRBJ2-5, with D perhaps TRBD2 (6 bases). The CDR3 runs to 13 residues. The V end was cut by 0 bases, the J end by 5 bases, with 10 bases between. The germline gives CDR1 DFQATT, CDR2 SNEGSKA (reference sequence).

This clonotype occurred once. The V and J genes are TRBV20-1 and TRBJ1-5; D ambiguous. Trimming took off 6 bases at V and 5 bases at J, with 8 bases between the two ends. The CDR3 extends over 11 amino acids. Germline CDR1 is DFQATT and CDR2 is SNEGSKA (reference sequence). The CDR3 DNA follows: TGCAGTGCAGGCGCCGATCAGCCCCAGCATTTT. Translating gives CSAGADQPQHF.

This clonotype was counted many times. J is TRBJ1-1 and V is TRBV30; TRBD1 agrees at 11 bases. From germline, CDR1 is GTSNPN and CDR2 SVGIG (reference sequence). V lost 5 bases and J lost 5; bases outside the gene matches: 10. The CDR3 runs to 15 residues. The CDR3 is CAWSRDRGSGTEAFF. In nucleotides, the CDR3 is TGTGCCTGGTCGCGGGACAGGGGGTCGGGTACTGAAGCTTTCTTT.

Many counts were recorded for this clonotype. This chain joins TRBV11-2 and TRBJ2-5; no firm D call. Germline loops: CDR1 SGHAT, CDR2 FQNNGV. The CDR3 spans 12 residues. The V and J ends lost 3 bases and 4 bases respectively, with 6 bases between them. CDR3 nucleotides: TGTGCCAGCAGCTTTCGAGCAGAGACCCAGTACTTC. It encodes CASSFRAETQYF.

This clonotype was counted many times. J is TRBJ1-5 and V is TRBV28; D is undetermined. The CDR3 runs to 14 residues. Trimming stripped 7 bases from V and 0 bases from J, with 10 bases between. Per the germline V gene, CDR1 is MDHEN and CDR2 is SYDVKM. The CDR3 DNA follows: TGTGCCAGCACGGGAGCGTATAGCAATCAGCCCCAGCATTTT. Its protein is CASTGAYSNQPQHF. The variable domain in full, completed from reference TRBV28 and TRBJ1-5, reads DVKVTQSSRYLVKRTGEKVFLECVQDMDHENMFWYRQDPGLGLRLIYFSYDVKMKEKGDIPEGYSVSREKKERFSLILESASTNQTSMYLCASTGAYSNQPQHFGDGTRLSIL.

The J gene is TRBJ1-2, the V gene TRBV6-1; a possible D gene is TRBD1 (5 bases). V shed 6 bases and J shed 4 bases, with 18 bases lying between them. The CDR3 extends over 15 amino acids. Germline V gene lookup returns CDR1 MNHNS and CDR2 SASEGT. CDR3 amino acids: CASSPPGADSYGYTF. For the CDR3, the DNA is TGTGCCAGCAGCCCCCCCGGGGCAGACAGCTATGGCTACACCTTC.

This clonotype has a handful of counts. J is TRBJ1-6 and V is TRBV12-3 or TRBV12-4; 7 bases are a match to TRBD1. The CDR3 contains 15 residues. The V gene end was trimmed by 5 bases and the J gene end by 10 bases; junction bases not matched to a gene: 11. The CDR3 loop is CASSLYRQGGSPLHF. In DNA form, the CDR3 reads TGTGCCAGCAGTCTCTACCGACAGGGAGGGTCACCCCTCCACTTT.

This chain connects TRBV12-3 or TRBV12-4 to TRBJ2-6; D unresolved. Trimming removed 6 bases from V and 0 bases from J, with 6 bases in between. The CDR3 is 14 amino acids. CDR3 DNA: TGTGCCAGCAGCTACAACTCTGGGGCCAACGTCCTGACTTTC. This translates into CASSYNSGANVLTF.

The chain has TRBV7-2 and TRBJ1-1; D remains ambiguous. Trimming removed 0 bases at V and 0 bases at J, with 8 bases between. This CDR3 is 15 amino acids long. Per germline, CDR1 SGHTA and CDR2 FQGNSA. In DNA, the CDR3 is TGTGCCAGCAGCTTAGCCGTCAGACTGAACACTGAAGCTTTCTTT. Translating gives CASSLAVRLNTEAFF.

The chain links TRBV19 to TRBJ2-5, with D maybe TRBD1 (5 bases). Germline CDR1 is LNHDA and CDR2 is SQIVND (reference sequence). V dropped 3 bases and J dropped 3 bases, with 8 bases sitting between them. There are 13 residues in the CDR3. The chain's CDR3 is CASSIGREETQYF. The CDR3, as DNA: TGTGCCAGTAGTATTGGCAGGGAAGAGACCCAGTACTTC. Using reference TRBV19 and TRBJ2-5 for the parts outside the CDR3, the full variable domain is DGGITQSPKYLFRKEGQNVTLSCEQNLNHDAMYWYRQDPGQGLRLIYYSQIVNDFQKGDIAEGYSVSREKKESFPLTVTSAQKNPTAFYLCASSIGREETQYFGPGTRLLVL.

This chain uses TRBV24-1 with TRBJ2-2, with TRBD1 identical over 10 bases. Germline V gene lookup returns CDR1 KGHDR and CDR2 SFDVKD. The CDR3 runs 17 residues. Trimming cost V 2 bases and J 4 bases; bases outside gene matches: 6. In DNA, the CDR3 is TGTGCCACCAGTGATTCACCGGGACAGGGGACCACCGGGGAGCTGTTTTTT. Residues: CATSDSPGQGTTGELFF.

This chain joins TRBV6-1 and TRBJ1-5; D gene unclear. This CDR3 spans 14 amino acids. Germline loops: CDR1 MNHNS, CDR2 SASEGT. Trimming stripped 3 bases from V and 0 bases from J, with 6 bases between. CDR3 loop: CASSESYSNQPQHF. CDR3 in DNA: TGTGCCAGCAGTGAGAGTTATAGCAATCAGCCCCAGCATTTT.

This clonotype was detected ten times or more. The J gene is TRBJ1-1, the V gene TRBV30; 7 bases are shared with TRBD1. The V and J ends lost 3 bases and 9 bases, in that order; junction bases with no gene match: 10. The germline gives CDR1 GTSNPN, CDR2 SVGIG (reference sequence). The CDR3 consists of 13 residues. The CDR3 loop is CAWRETGEGKAFF. The CDR3 DNA reads TGTGCCTGGAGAGAAACAGGGGAGGGAAAAGCTTTCTTT.

This clonotype was seen a few times. The chain couples TRBV28 to TRBJ2-7; tentative D call: TRBD1 (6 bases). This CDR3 comprises 15 residues. V shed 7 bases and J shed 5 bases, with 21 bases lying between them. From germline, CDR1 is MDHEN and CDR2 SYDVKM. The CDR3 here is CASNPGDARPHEQYF. Here the CDR3 DNA reads TGTGCCAGCAACCCAGGGGACGCAAGACCCCACGAGCAGTACTTC.

This clonotype has a count of ten or more. This chain joins TRBV6-5 and TRBJ2-7, with 12 bases that match TRBD2. CDR1 and CDR2 from the germline V gene are MNHEY and SVGAGI. V lost 2 bases, J lost 3 bases, and 5 bases stayed unmatched. This CDR3 contains 16 residues. The CDR3 coding sequence is TGTGCCAGCAGTTACGCTAGCGGGAGGGCGAACTACGAGCAGTACTTC. This encodes CASSYASGRANYEQYF.

The count of this clonotype is one. In DNA form, the CDR3 reads TGTGCCAGCAGTGAAGTATACACGGGTTTTGAGACCCAGTACTTC. Translated: CASSEVYTGFETQYF. V gene TRBV6-1 combines with J gene TRBJ2-5; D gene uncertain. This CDR3 is built from 15 residues. Germline V gene lookup returns CDR1 MNHNS and CDR2 SASEGT. V was clipped by 1 base and J by 5 bases, with 14 bases between them.